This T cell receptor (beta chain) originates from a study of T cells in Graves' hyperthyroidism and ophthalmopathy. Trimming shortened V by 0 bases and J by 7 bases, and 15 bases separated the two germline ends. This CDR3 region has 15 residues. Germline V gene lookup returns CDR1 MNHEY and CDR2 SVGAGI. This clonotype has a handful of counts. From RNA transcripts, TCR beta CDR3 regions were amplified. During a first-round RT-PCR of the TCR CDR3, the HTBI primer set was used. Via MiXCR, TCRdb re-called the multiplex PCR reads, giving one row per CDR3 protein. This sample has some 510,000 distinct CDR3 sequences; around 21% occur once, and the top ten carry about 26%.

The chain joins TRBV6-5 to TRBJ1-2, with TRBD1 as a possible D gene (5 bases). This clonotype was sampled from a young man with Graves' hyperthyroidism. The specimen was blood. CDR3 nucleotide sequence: TGTGCCAGCAGTTACTCTTCGGGGGAGATGGGTGGCTACACCTTC. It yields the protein CASSYSSGEMGGYTF.